This is a list of T cell receptor beta chains from one sample in a study of blood T cell repertoires in COVID-19. Sequencing was performed with immunoSEQ multiplex PCR; in TCRdb, only in-frame clones are kept and a portion is missing. The sample consists of under 300,000 clones, 65% to 90% of them appearing once. The source material was peripheral blood. These TCRs come from a man between 40 and 49 years old who had recovered from COVID-19. Each CDR3 is given with its conserved first and last residue. The order of the fields is clone size, J gene, V gene, D gene, CDR3 protein, CDR3 DNA. A D gene is named only where the DNA matches it firmly. Size is stated for part of the rows, as once, few or many counts, or as a class when the clone is expanded.

abundance: .; j_gene: TRBJ2-7; v_gene: TRBV7-9; d_gene: .; CDR3aa: CASGEKRFAYEQYF; CDR3nt: TGTGCCAGCGGGGAGAAAAGGTTCGCCTACGAGCAGTACTTC
abundance: .; j_gene: TRBJ1-2; v_gene: TRBV11-2; d_gene: .; CDR3aa: CASSAGNNYGYTF; CDR3nt: TGTGCCAGCAGCGCAGGCAACAACTATGGCTACACCTTC
abundance: .; j_gene: TRBJ2-1; v_gene: TRBV9; d_gene: .; CDR3aa: CASSVVSGSSYNEQFF; CDR3nt: TGTGCCAGCAGCGTAGTGAGCGGAAGCTCCTACAATGAGCAGTTCTTC
abundance: .; j_gene: TRBJ1-2; v_gene: TRBV2; d_gene: .; CDR3aa: CASGSPGTNYGYTF; CDR3nt: TGTGCCAGCGGGTCTCCGGGGACTAACTATGGCTACACCTTC
abundance: once; j_gene: TRBJ1-1; v_gene: TRBV30; d_gene: .; CDR3aa: CAWSVRRGAGNTEAFF; CDR3nt: TGTGCCTGGAGTGTACGGCGGGGGGCTGGGAACACTGAAGCTTTCTTT
abundance: .; j_gene: TRBJ2-1; v_gene: TRBV19; d_gene: TRBD2; CDR3aa: CASRNLAGGLGEQFF; CDR3nt: TGTGCCAGTAGAAACCTAGCGGGAGGTCTGGGTGAGCAGTTCTTC
abundance: once; j_gene: TRBJ2-7; v_gene: TRBV10-3; d_gene: TRBD2; CDR3aa: CATQRTSGSHPTYEQYF; CDR3nt: TGTGCCACCCAGCGGACTAGCGGGAGTCACCCAACCTACGAGCAGTACTTC
abundance: .; j_gene: TRBJ1-1; v_gene: TRBV6-6; d_gene: TRBD1; CDR3aa: CASSPGTGGAEAFF; CDR3nt: TGTGCCAGCAGTCCCGGGACAGGAGGGGCCGAAGCTTTCTTT
abundance: .; j_gene: TRBJ2-7; v_gene: TRBV7-2; d_gene: TRBD1; CDR3aa: CASSFYIQGGRTYEQYF; CDR3nt: TGTGCCAGCAGCTTCTATATACAGGGGGGTAGGACCTACGAGCAGTACTTC
abundance: .; j_gene: TRBJ2-2; v_gene: TRBV7-2; d_gene: TRBD2; CDR3aa: CASSLGAGGQGELFF; CDR3nt: TGTGCCAGCAGCTTAGGCGCGGGGGGGCAAGGGGAGCTGTTTTTT
abundance: .; j_gene: TRBJ1-3; v_gene: TRBV15; d_gene: TRBD1; CDR3aa: CATSSKGQGANTIYF; CDR3nt: TGTGCCACCAGCAGCAAGGGACAGGGGGCCAACACCATATATTTT
abundance: once; j_gene: TRBJ1-1; v_gene: TRBV5-1; d_gene: .; CDR3aa: CASSVTPATEAFF; CDR3nt: TGCGCCAGCAGCGTAACTCCCGCCACTGAAGCTTTCTTT
abundance: .; j_gene: TRBJ1-2; v_gene: TRBV19; d_gene: TRBD1; CDR3aa: CASSAPGQYHGYTF; CDR3nt: TGTGCCAGTAGTGCCCCGGGACAGTACCATGGCTACACCTTC
abundance: .; j_gene: TRBJ2-2; v_gene: TRBV13; d_gene: .; CDR3aa: CASSLGHGTGELFF; CDR3nt: TGTGCCAGCAGCTTAGGCCACGGTACCGGGGAGCTGTTTTTT
abundance: .; j_gene: TRBJ1-2; v_gene: TRBV7-2; d_gene: .; CDR3aa: CASSLVGQGVDGYTF; CDR3nt: TGTGCCAGCAGCTTAGTTGGGCAGGGTGTCGATGGCTACACCTTC
abundance: .; j_gene: TRBJ2-7; v_gene: TRBV10-1; d_gene: TRBD2; CDR3aa: CASSESGGKQYF; CDR3nt: TGCGCCAGCAGTGAGTCGGGAGGGAAGCAGTACTTC
abundance: few; j_gene: TRBJ1-4; v_gene: TRBV7-9; d_gene: .; CDR3aa: CASSYGQSTTNEKLFF; CDR3nt: TGTGCCAGCAGCTATGGACAGAGCACAACTAATGAAAAACTGTTTTTT
abundance: .; j_gene: TRBJ2-7; v_gene: TRBV7-6; d_gene: TRBD1; CDR3aa: CASSQTDRGSYEQYF; CDR3nt: TGTGCCAGCAGCCAGACTGACAGGGGGTCCTACGAGCAGTACTTC
abundance: .; j_gene: TRBJ1-1; v_gene: TRBV5-4; d_gene: TRBD1; CDR3aa: CASSYRQGANTEAFF; CDR3nt: TGTGCCAGCAGCTATCGACAGGGGGCCAACACTGAAGCTTTCTTT
abundance: .; j_gene: TRBJ2-1; v_gene: TRBV4-3; d_gene: TRBD2; CDR3aa: CASSQSTGLAFNEQFF; CDR3nt: TGCGCCAGCAGCCAGTCGACGGGACTAGCGTTCAATGAGCAGTTCTTC
abundance: few; j_gene: TRBJ2-2; v_gene: TRBV6-5; d_gene: .; CDR3aa: CASIQLNTGELFF; CDR3nt: TGTGCCAGCATCCAACTGAACACCGGGGAGCTGTTTTTT
abundance: .; j_gene: TRBJ2-1; v_gene: TRBV13; d_gene: TRBD2; CDR3aa: CASSRTSGGDNEQFF; CDR3nt: TGTGCCAGCAGCCGTACTAGCGGGGGGGACAATGAGCAGTTCTTC
abundance: .; j_gene: TRBJ2-1; v_gene: TRBV5-4; d_gene: .; CDR3aa: CASSLAYNEQFF; CDR3nt: TGTGCCAGCAGCTTGGCGTACAATGAGCAGTTCTTC
abundance: .; j_gene: TRBJ1-5; v_gene: TRBV6-5; d_gene: TRBD1; CDR3aa: CASRKDRGHGSQHF; CDR3nt: TGTGCCAGCAGAAAGGACAGGGGGCATGGCTCCCAGCATTTT
abundance: .; j_gene: TRBJ2-7; v_gene: TRBV10-1; d_gene: .; CDR3aa: CASSPAGGTYEQYF; CDR3nt: TGCGCCAGCAGCCCTGCAGGGGGGACCTACGAGCAGTACTTC
abundance: .; j_gene: TRBJ2-3; v_gene: TRBV7-8; d_gene: TRBD2; CDR3aa: CASSQAWTSGASTDTQYF; CDR3nt: TGTGCCAGCAGCCAAGCCTGGACTAGCGGGGCGAGCACAGATACGCAGTATTTT
abundance: .; j_gene: TRBJ2-4; v_gene: TRBV6-5; d_gene: TRBD2; CDR3aa: CASGEGQTGIQYF; CDR3nt: TGTGCCAGCGGGGAGGGTCAGACTGGCATTCAGTACTTC
abundance: once; j_gene: TRBJ2-1; v_gene: TRBV11-3; d_gene: TRBD2; CDR3aa: CASSPPGLAGGPFSGPEQFF; CDR3nt: TGTGCCAGCAGCCCTCCGGGACTAGCGGGAGGGCCCTTCTCCGGACCTGAGCAGTTCTTC
abundance: .; j_gene: TRBJ2-1; v_gene: TRBV11-2; d_gene: TRBD1; CDR3aa: CASSFWGQSYNEQFF; CDR3nt: TGTGCCAGCAGCTTTTGGGGACAGAGCTACAATGAGCAGTTCTTC
abundance: once; j_gene: TRBJ2-2; v_gene: TRBV10-1; d_gene: .; CDR3aa: CASGEPGDTGELFF; CDR3nt: TGCGCCAGCGGAGAGCCGGGAGACACCGGGGAGCTGTTTTTT
abundance: .; j_gene: TRBJ2-5; v_gene: TRBV30; d_gene: TRBD2; CDR3aa: CAWSFKGAGGPETQYF; CDR3nt: TGTGCCTGGAGTTTTAAGGGAGCGGGAGGGCCGGAGACCCAGTACTTC
abundance: .; j_gene: TRBJ2-2; v_gene: TRBV11-2; d_gene: .; CDR3aa: CASSLGLPNTGELFF; CDR3nt: TGTGCCAGCAGCTTAGGCCTACCGAACACCGGGGAGCTGTTTTTT
abundance: .; j_gene: TRBJ2-7; v_gene: TRBV3-1/TRBV3-2; d_gene: .; CDR3aa: CASSQDTPGISAYEQYF; CDR3nt: TGTGCCAGCAGCCAAGATACCCCAGGAATTTCCGCCTACGAGCAGTACTTC